What follows are 25 T cell receptor beta chains derived from one specimen sequenced in a study of T-cell memory formation after mild COVID-19. TCRdb used MiXCR to reprocess the 5' RACE reads, holding one entry per CDR3 protein. The sample lists a few hundred thousand distinct CDR3 sequences, around 19% occurring once. Sequenced: PBMCs or a T cell subset sorted from them (not recorded which). The receptor set was obtained from a man younger than 30 who had mild COVID-19 (a few samples of this study predate the infection). Cell type and time point are not known.

The table lists this clonotype with a few counts. The genes are TRBV3-1 and TRBJ2-4, with D perhaps assigned TRBD1 or TRBD2 (5 bases each). The CDR3 has 19 amino acids. Germline values: CDR1 LGHDT, CDR2 YNNKEL (reference sequence). The V and J ends lost 3 bases and 3 bases respectively, with 24 bases between them. DNA of the CDR3: TGTGCCAGCAGCCAGTACCCTTACTCGCGGGCAGGGAGCAAAAACATTCAGTACTTC. It is translated as CASSQYPYSRAGSKNIQYF.

This clonotype was counted a few times. J is TRBJ2-5 and V is TRBV6-1; 7 bases are a match to TRBD2. Germline values: CDR1 MNHNS, CDR2 SASEGT. Losses at the gene ends were 6 bases for V and 1 base for J; bases not matched to a gene: 2. CDR3 length: 13 residues. The CDR3 protein is CASRRLAQETQYF. CDR3 DNA sequence: TGTGCCAGCAGAAGACTAGCCCAAGAGACCCAGTACTTC.

On this clonotype: The germline gene is not matched at one end of the junction; a read error may be the cause. This sequence joins TRBV7-2 and TRBJ2-1; 12 bases match TRBD2. Germline V CDR1 and CDR2: SGHTA, FQGNSA. This CDR3 comprises 14 residues. The CDR3 nucleotides read TGTGCCAGCAGGACTAGCGGGGGTAACAATGAGAAGTTCTTC. Translated, it gives CASRTSGGNNEKFF.

There are a few counts of this clonotype. V gene TRBV12-3 or TRBV12-4 combines with J gene TRBJ1-4; 8 bases fit TRBD1. The CDR3 runs 15 residues. The V gene end was trimmed by 7 bases and the J gene end by 5 bases; junction bases not matched to a gene: 9. CDR3 amino acids: CASTTRQGWNEKLFF. The CDR3 DNA is TGTGCCAGCACCACACGACAGGGGTGGAATGAAAAACTGTTTTTT.

The chain uses TRBV7-6 and TRBJ1-1, with D possibly matching TRBD1 (5 bases). The CDR3 length is 15 residues. Trimming stripped 5 bases from V and 3 bases from J, with 16 bases between. Germline V gives CDR1 SGHVS, CDR2 FNYEAQ. The CDR3 loop is CASSPGTGYDTEAFF. The DNA for the CDR3 is TGTGCCAGCAGCCCCGGGACGGGTTACGACACTGAAGCTTTCTTT.

This clonotype was counted a few times. The chain is built from TRBV7-8 and TRBJ2-1; 10 bases fit TRBD1. V trimming: 6 bases; J trimming: 6 bases; junction bases outside the gene matches: 11. Germline lookup yields CDR1 SGHVS and CDR2 FQNEAQ. The CDR3 runs to 16 residues. The CDR3 reads CASRKGTGAYPNEQFF. CDR3 DNA sequence: TGTGCCAGCAGGAAAGGGACAGGGGCTTATCCCAATGAGCAGTTCTTC. Variable domain in full (rest from reference TRBV7-8 and TRBJ2-1): GAGVSQSPRYKVAKRGQDVALRCDPISGHVSLFWYQQALGQGPEFLTYFQNEAQLDKSGLPSDRFFAERPEGSVSTLKIQRTQQEDSAVYLCASRKGTGAYPNEQFFGPGTRLTVL.

The chain carries TRBV7-6 and TRBJ2-3, with 7 bases identical to TRBD2. The CDR3 sequence is 15 residues long. Germline assignment: CDR1 SGHVS and CDR2 FNYEAQ. J gave up 0 bases and V 5 bases, and 5 bases lay outside the gene matches. The CDR3 loop reads CASSTSGASTDTQYF. Written as DNA, the CDR3 is TGTGCCAGCAGCACGAGCGGGGCCAGCACAGATACGCAGTATTTT.

The genes are TRBV4-1 and TRBJ1-4; D call uncertain. Trimming took off 1 base at V and 8 bases at J, with 8 bases between the two ends. The CDR3 is made up of 13 amino acids. The germline CDR1 and CDR2 sequences are MGHRA and YSYEKL. CDR3 sequence (DNA): TGCGCCAGCAGCCAAGGGCTCTCAGAAAAACTGTTTTTT. Translating it yields CASSQGLSEKLFF.

This chain connects TRBV20-1 to TRBJ1-2; D remains ambiguous. CDR1 and CDR2 from the germline V gene are DFQATT and SNEGSKA (reference sequence). The CDR3 extends over 13 amino acids. Trimming took off 3 bases at V and 2 bases at J, with 10 bases between the two ends. CDR3 sequence: CSASSGVNYGYTF. The CDR3 nucleotides are TGCAGTGCTAGCTCCGGGGTGAACTATGGCTACACCTTC.

This chain links TRBV12-3 or TRBV12-4 with TRBJ1-2; D remains ambiguous. Trimming took off 3 bases at V and 2 bases at J, with 7 bases between the two ends. This CDR3 is built from 13 residues. The chain's CDR3 is CASSFGTNYGYTF. Written as DNA, the CDR3 is TGTGCCAGCAGTTTCGGCACGAACTATGGCTACACCTTC.

The sample holds a few counts of this clonotype. The chain has TRBV3-1 and TRBJ1-2, with D tentatively TRBD1 (6 bases). The V gene lost 5 bases and the J gene lost 7 bases, with 14 bases spanning the gap. The V gene's germline CDR1 is LGHDT and CDR2 YNNKEL (reference sequence). This CDR3 has 13 amino acids. The CDR3 nucleotides read TGTGCCAGCAGCTCCCGGGACATCGGTGGCTACACCTTC. Its protein is CASSSRDIGGYTF. The entire variable domain, with the rest obtained from reference TRBV3-1 and TRBJ1-2, is as follows: DTAVSQTPKYLVTQMGNDKSIKCEQNLGHDTMYWYKQDSKKFLKIMFSYNNKELIINETVPNRFSPKSPDKAHLNLHINSLELGDSAVYFCASSSRDIGGYTFGSGTRLTVV.

The sample holds a few counts of this clonotype. The rearrangement uses TRBV12-3 or TRBV12-4 and TRBJ2-1; 9 bases line up with TRBD2. CDR3 length equals 15 residues. The V gene end was trimmed by 1 base and the J gene end by 8 bases; junction bases not matched to a gene: 6. The CDR3 nucleotides read TGTGCCAGCAGTTTAGGTCTAGCGGGAATCGATGAGCAGTTCTTC. This codes for CASSLGLAGIDEQFF.

This clonotype came up a few times. The rearrangement uses TRBV7-9 and TRBJ2-5, with D possibly matching TRBD1 (6 bases). The CDR3 has 15 amino acids. Deletions cut 5 bases from V and 0 bases from J, with 13 bases between. Germline V CDR1 and CDR2: SEHNR, FQNEAQ (reference sequence). In nucleotides, the CDR3 is TGTGCCAGCAGCACCGGGACAAGGGACCAAGAGACCCAGTACTTC. The encoded protein is CASSTGTRDQETQYF.

This clonotype was seen repeatedly, ten times or more. The J gene is TRBJ2-1, the V gene TRBV7-9, with 7 bases fitting TRBD2. The CDR3 is 14 amino acids. Germline loops: CDR1 SEHNR, CDR2 FQNEAQ (reference sequence). After removal of 3 bases from V and 4 bases from J, the junction contained 3 bases not matched to a gene. In DNA, the CDR3 is TGTGCCAGCAGCTTGAGCGGGGTGTACAATGAGCAGTTCTTC. This sequence encodes CASSLSGVYNEQFF.

In its sample, this clonotype was seen many times. The chain combines TRBV4-1 with TRBJ2-5; 9 bases agree with TRBD2. CDR1 is MGHRA and CDR2 is YSYEKL in the germline V gene. Trimming at V came to 0 bases and at J to 1 base, leaving 0 bases not matched to a gene. This CDR3 is 15 amino acids long. CDR3 sequence: CASSQETSGQETQYF. CDR3 bases: TGCGCCAGCAGCCAAGAGACTAGCGGCCAAGAGACCCAGTACTTC.

In the case of this clonotype: Because it lacks the conserved phenylalanine or tryptophan at the end, this CDR3 is likely a read error. The chain combines TRBV4-3 with TRBJ1-2; D not certain. This CDR3 is built from 17 residues. Germline CDR1 is LGHNA and CDR2 is YSLEER. V was pared by 0 bases and J by 4 bases, with 18 bases between. The CDR3: CASSQEVASEGSYGYTL. The CDR3 DNA sequence: TGCGCCAGCAGCCAAGAGGTCGCGAGCGAGGGCAGCTATGGCTACACCTTA.

This clonotype was counted only a few times. The gene calls are TRBV12-5 and TRBJ2-1, with TRBD2 identical over 8 bases. Losses at the gene ends were 0 bases for V and 4 bases for J; bases not matched to a gene: 11. Germline V gene data show CDR1 as LGHNT and CDR2 as FRNRAP. This CDR3 is 18 amino acids long. This chain's CDR3 is CASGLVRVELAVYNEQFF. CDR3 in DNA: TGTGCTAGTGGTTTGGTACGGGTAGAACTAGCGGTTTACAATGAGCAGTTCTTC.

This clonotype showed up just a few times. This chain links TRBV5-1 with TRBJ2-3, with D tentatively TRBD1 or TRBD2 (6 bases each). Looked up from germline, CDR1 is SGHRS and CDR2 is YFSETQ. Trimming took 4 bases from V and 3 from J, leaving 15 bases between them. The CDR3 length is 15 residues. CDR3 protein: CASSPRGGGTDTQYF. CDR3 nucleotides: TGCGCCAGCAGCCCACGTGGAGGGGGAACAGATACGCAGTATTTT.

The sample holds many counts of this clonotype. CDR3 protein: CASTWDNNEQFF. The CDR3 DNA reads TGTGCCAGCACCTGGGACAACAATGAGCAGTTCTTC. The J gene is TRBJ2-1, the V gene TRBV7-9, with D tentatively TRBD1 (6 bases). Trimming stripped 7 bases from V and 5 bases from J, with 9 bases between. The CDR3 loop spans 12 amino acids. Germline V gives CDR1 SEHNR, CDR2 FQNEAQ (reference sequence).

This clonotype showed up just a few times. The J gene is TRBJ2-7, the V gene TRBV29-1; D might be TRBD1 or TRBD2, each matching 5 bases. The ends were cut back, 6 bases at V and 3 bases at J, with 12 bases in the middle. This CDR3 has 12 residues. CDR1 is SQVTM, CDR2 ANQGSEA, per germline. The CDR3 DNA reads as TGCAGCGTCAGGGACGTGGGCTACGAGCAGTACTTC. Its protein is CSVRDVGYEQYF.

This clonotype was picked up a small number of times. This chain uses TRBV5-1 with TRBJ1-5; D uncertain. V lost 1 base, J lost 3 bases, and 8 bases lay in between. This CDR3 spans 14 amino acids. Germline V gene lookup returns CDR1 SGHRS and CDR2 YFSETQ. Here the CDR3 reads CASSLYGDNQPQHF. CDR3 bases: TGCGCCAGCAGCTTGTACGGTGACAATCAGCCCCAGCATTTT.

The CDR3 region has the DNA TGTGCCAGCAGTTACTCGAGATCATTCCGGAACTACGAGCAGTACTTC. Amino acid sequence: CASSYSRSFRNYEQYF. The gene calls are TRBV6-5 and TRBJ2-7; D gene uncertain. Trimming shortened V by 0 bases and J by 3 bases, and 15 bases separated the two germline ends. The CDR3 spans 16 residues. Germline CDR1 MNHEY, CDR2 SVGAGI.

The genes are TRBV7-9 and TRBJ1-2; no clear D gene. CDR1 SEHNR and CDR2 FQNEAQ come from the germline V gene (reference sequence). The CDR3 extends over 14 amino acids. The V end was cut by 3 bases, the J end by 2 bases, with 10 bases between. The CDR3 region has the DNA TGTGCCAGCAGCTTGTATAGGGCGAACTATGGCTACACCTTC. As protein: CASSLYRANYGYTF.

This rearrangement joins TRBV5-1 to TRBJ2-7; D gene unclear. The CDR3 runs 14 residues. Germline CDR1 and CDR2: SGHRS and YFSETQ. V lost 7 bases and J 0 bases, leaving 14 bases between the germline ends. CDR3 sequence reads: CASSNVESSYEQYF. For the CDR3, the DNA is TGCGCCAGCTCGAATGTTGAGAGCTCCTACGAGCAGTACTTC.

The chain recombines TRBV7-9 with TRBJ1-1, with no clear D. CDR3 length: 12 amino acids. Germline lookup yields CDR1 SEHNR and CDR2 FQNEAQ (reference sequence). Trimming removed 5 bases from V and 4 bases from J, with 8 bases in between. CDR3 sequence (DNA): TGTGCCAGCAGCCGACCGGGCACTGAAGCTTTCTTT. It yields the protein CASSRPGTEAFF.